This T cell receptor beta chain was identified in a study of Tregs in tolerant kidney transplant recipients. Trimming stripped 4 bases from V and 2 bases from J, with 12 bases between. Germline V CDR1 and CDR2: SGHAT, FQNNGV. The CDR3 contains 15 residues. Study results and limitations: Biological reproducibility was not directly addressed in this study. Tregs expanded with activated donor B cells seemed most donor-specific. Validation in larger populations is needed because few patients were studied.

Here immunoSEQ multiplex PCR was the method, and the copy in TCRdb shows in-frame clones only, minus some. In the table there are some 110,000 clones, 92% of which are singletons. In the case of this clone: Antigen specificity is unknown.

Unstimulated Tregs (CD4+CD25+CD127-) and CD4+CD25- non-Tregs were sorted from PBMCs. The sample consisted of CD4+ T cells from blood. This sequence originates from a human donor in good health. V gene TRBV11-2 combines with J gene TRBJ2-1, with D maybe TRBD1 (6 bases). The DNA of the CDR3 is TGTGCCAGCAGCTCTCTCTCAGGGGCCTACAATGAGCAGTTCTTC. Translating it yields CASSSLSGAYNEQFF.